Sequencing of this T cell receptor beta chain was carried out in a study of cytomegalovirus exposure and HLA in healthy donors. Both 60 Vbeta primers and 13 Jbeta primers went into the PCR. TCRdb keeps only in-frame clones here, not all; method: immunoSEQ multiplex PCR. The sample lists about 170,000 clones; 76% were seen once. In regard to this clone: The antigen remains undetermined.

Study-wide points: Some segments of the V type, notably TRBV6-2 and TRBV6-3, were excluded as indistinguishable. Productive status was seen about 87% or about 30% of the time for most TCR beta V segments in an earlier analysis. Follow-up analysis found HLA locus-dependent TCR association rates, highest for DRB1 and lowest for HLA-C.

Per germline, CDR1 LGHNA and CDR2 YNFKEQ. The CDR3 has 15 residues. Trimming at V came to 4 bases and at J to 1 base, leaving 5 bases not matched to a gene. This clonotype originated in a female donor in good health and CMV-seronegative. The chain joins TRBV4-2 to TRBJ2-7; 9 nucleotides agree with TRBD2. Sequencing input: PBMCs. The CDR3 coding sequence is TGTGCCAGCAGCCGGGCGGGGGGGGAGTCCTACGAGCAGTACTTC. This gives the protein CASSRAGGESYEQYF.